Following are 13 T cell receptor beta chains from one sample sequenced in a study of blood T cell repertoires in COVID-19 (TCRdb year 2020). The protocol used for the library was the immunoSEQ multiplex PCR assay. This is the immuneACCESS table as TCRdb keeps it, with only in-frame sequences that have V and J called. A part of the clones is gone; compared with another copy, unresolved V genes explain less than half, and the rest is unexplained. This sample lists some 70,000 clones; 65% to 90% were detected once. The ten largest account for 1.4% of the sample. Material for sequencing was peripheral blood. These receptors were obtained from a woman aged 60 to 75 with acute or convalescent COVID-19.

The chain links TRBV19 to TRBJ2-2, with D perhaps matching TRBD2 (6 bases). The CDR3 has 15 residues. Germline CDR1 reads LNHDA; CDR2 reads SQIVND (reference sequence). Trimming cost V 5 bases and J 2 bases, with 12 bases left between them. The DNA of the CDR3 is TGTGCCAGTAGTCCGGGAGTCTTAAACACCGGGGAGCTGTTTTTT. It yields the protein CASSPGVLNTGELFF.

The rearrangement links TRBV18 to TRBJ1-2, with D hard to call. V was pared by 2 bases and J by 4 bases, with 11 bases between. Looked up from germline, CDR1 is KGHSH and CDR2 is LQKENI. The CDR3 loop spans 14 amino acids. This CDR3 is CASSPAGVSYGYTF. CDR3 nucleotide sequence: TGTGCCAGCTCACCAGCCGGGGTGAGCTATGGCTACACCTTC.

The J gene is TRBJ1-1, the V gene TRBV23-1, with 8 positions matching TRBD1. TRBV23-1 is given ORF status, its function remaining uncertain. The CDR3 loop spans 18 amino acids. The ends lost 3 bases at V and 0 bases at J; junction bases unmatched: 12. This CDR3 is CASSHSRQGKGMNTEAFF. CDR3 in DNA: TGCGCCAGCAGTCACTCCCGACAGGGGAAAGGAATGAACACTGAAGCTTTCTTT.

The chain is built from TRBV12-5 and TRBJ2-7; D is ambiguous. The CDR3 spans 12 residues. From germline, CDR1 is LGHNT and CDR2 FRNRAP. The ends were cut back, 5 bases at V and 9 bases at J, with 14 bases in the middle. The CDR3 reads CASGLPLSAQYF. The CDR3 DNA reads as TGTGCTAGTGGTCTTCCCCTATCCGCGCAGTACTTC.

This clone was detected ten times or more. The chain combines TRBV5-5 with TRBJ1-4, with D hard to call. With 0 bases removed from V and 2 bases from J, the gap between germline ends came to 8 bases. The CDR3 covers 15 residues. Germline CDR1 SGHKS, CDR2 YYEKEE (reference sequence). In DNA, the CDR3 is TGTGCCAGCAGCTTGGTCCGGGGTACTAATGAAAAACTGTTTTTT. Translated, it gives CASSLVRGTNEKLFF.

This clone turned up a few times. The genes are TRBV11-2 and TRBJ2-7; 12 nucleotides agree with TRBD2. In germline, CDR1 is SGHAT, CDR2 FQNNGV. Losses at the gene ends were 5 bases for V and 0 bases for J; bases not matched to a gene: 8. The CDR3 sequence is 17 residues long. The CDR3, as DNA: TGTGCCAGCAGCCTCAGGACTAGCGGGGTGAGCTCCTACGAGCAGTACTTC. Amino acid sequence: CASSLRTSGVSSYEQYF. Supplemented by reference TRBV11-2 and TRBJ2-7, the full variable domain reads EAGVAQSPRYKIIEKRQSVAFWCNPISGHATLYWYQQILGQGPKLLIQFQNNGVVDDSQLPKDRFSAERLKGVDSTLKIQPAKLEDSAVYLCASSLRTSGVSSYEQYFGPGTRLTVT.

The chain recombines TRBV9 with TRBJ1-2; D gene uncertain. CDR1 is SGDLS, CDR2 YYNGEE, per germline. The V end lost 5 bases, the J end lost 3 bases, and 11 bases lay between the germline ends. There are 13 residues in the CDR3. CDR3 residues: CASRERSDYGYTF. CDR3 nucleotide sequence: TGTGCCAGCAGAGAACGGAGTGACTATGGCTACACCTTC.

The chain couples TRBV3-1 (or the pseudogene TRBV3-2) to TRBJ1-2, with D uncertain. Trimming left V 3 bases short and J 7 bases short, with 6 bases between. The CDR3 loop spans 11 amino acids. Germline values: CDR1 LGHDT, CDR2 YNNKEL (reference sequence). The CDR3 region has the DNA TGTGCCAGCAGCCAGCAGGCTGGCTACACCTTC. This codes for CASSQQAGYTF.

V usage is TRBV6-1 and J usage is TRBJ1-1; D not resolved. CDR3 length equals 14 residues. V lost 2 bases and J 1 base, leaving 8 bases between the germline ends. Germline values: CDR1 MNHNS, CDR2 SASEGT. The CDR3 sequence is CASSELMANTEAFF. CDR3 nucleotide sequence: TGTGCCAGCAGTGAACTTATGGCGAACACTGAAGCTTTCTTT.

This chain connects TRBV11-2 to TRBJ1-2, with 9 bases that match TRBD1. CDR1 and CDR2 from the germline V gene are SGHAT and FQNNGV. The CDR3 totals 16 residues. V trimming: 4 bases; J trimming: 3 bases; junction bases outside the gene matches: 9. CDR3 sequence: CASSWGGGQGHYGYTF. The CDR3 region has the DNA TGTGCCAGCAGCTGGGGCGGAGGACAGGGGCACTATGGCTACACCTTC.

In DNA, the CDR3 is TGTGCCAGCAGCCAAGGACTAGCGGGAGCCACCGGGGAGCTGTTTTTT. As protein: CASSQGLAGATGELFF. V usage is TRBV3-1 (or the pseudogene TRBV3-2) and J usage is TRBJ2-2, with 12 bases that match TRBD2. This CDR3 has 16 residues. The ends lost 1 base at V and 4 bases at J; junction bases unmatched: 1. Germline assignment: CDR1 LGHDT and CDR2 YNNKEL (reference sequence).

This chain links TRBV28 with TRBJ1-4; D gene unclear. The CDR3 extends over 14 amino acids. Germline CDR1 is MDHEN and CDR2 is SYDVKM. Trimming took off 6 bases at V and 0 bases at J, with 8 bases between the two ends. The CDR3 region is CASRERATNEKLFF. CDR3 bases: TGTGCCAGCAGAGAGCGCGCAACTAATGAAAAACTGTTTTTT.

This chain joins TRBV4-1 and TRBJ2-5; maybe TRBD2 (5 bases). From germline, CDR1 is MGHRA and CDR2 YSYEKL. V lost 0 bases to trimming and J lost 5 bases, with 19 bases between them. The CDR3 contains 17 residues. This CDR3 is CASSQEPGGSFWETQYF. The DNA for the CDR3 is TGCGCCAGCAGCCAAGAACCCGGAGGTAGCTTTTGGGAGACCCAGTACTTC.